One sample yielded the 25 T cell receptor beta chains listed below, sequenced in a study of blood T cells in healthy people across ages. A sample-barcoded 5' primer and a J-beta primer mix were used in a second PCR of roughly 7 to 12 cycles. TCRdb recomputed calls from the 5' RACE reads with MiXCR, one row per CDR3 protein. The table records 870,000 or so distinct CDR3 sequences, 25% to 30% of them present only once. Input material: blood. All receptors derive from a woman of 80 years or more in good health.

The rearrangement uses TRBV6-1 and TRBJ2-3, with TRBD2 matching over 8 bases. The CDR3 consists of 13 residues. Losses at the gene ends were 4 bases for V and 8 bases for J; bases not matched to a gene: 5. From germline, CDR1 is MNHNS and CDR2 SASEGT. The CDR3, as DNA: TGTGCCAGCAGTGGCGGGGGGTTCGTTACGCAGTATTTT. Translated: CASSGGGFVTQYF.

In its sample, this clonotype was seen many times. This chain links TRBV24-1 with TRBJ2-7; 15 bases agree with TRBD2. CDR1 and CDR2 from the germline V gene are KGHDR and SFDVKD. J was trimmed by 1 base and V by 2 bases; bases with no gene match: 8. The CDR3 is made up of 19 amino acids. The CDR3 DNA reads TGTGCCACCAGTGATTCGACGGGACTAGCGGGGGGAGGATCCTACGAGCAGTACTTC. Residues: CATSDSTGLAGGGSYEQYF.

CDR3 in amino acids: CASSTGLGNEQFF. CDR3 coding DNA: TGTGCCAGCAGCACAGGGTTGGGCAATGAGCAGTTCTTC. The chain recombines TRBV7-8 with TRBJ2-1, with a tentative D call TRBD1 (6 bases). Germline-derived CDR1 and CDR2 are SGHVS and FQNEAQ. V dropped 5 bases and J dropped 6 bases, with 11 bases sitting between them. The CDR3 totals 13 residues.

This clonotype has ten or more counts. This chain connects TRBV12-3 or TRBV12-4 to TRBJ2-1; D not resolved. The CDR3 length is 12 residues. Trimming took 3 bases from V and 7 from J, leaving 7 bases between them. For the CDR3, the DNA is TGTGCCAGCAGTTTTTTTGGGAATGAGCAGTTCTTC. It translates to CASSFFGNEQFF.

As to this clonotype: A much larger clone sits a single nucleotide away, making a read error possible. This chain uses TRBV6-5 with TRBJ2-5, with 7 bases identical to TRBD1. After removal of 5 bases from V and 11 bases from J, the junction contained 17 bases not matched to a gene. CDR3 size: 15 residues. The germline CDR1 and CDR2 sequences are MNHEY and SVGAGI. The CDR3 bases are TGTGCCAGCAGTCACAGGGGATATTCGGACAATGAGCAGTACTTC. It translates to CASSHRGYSDNEQYF.

This clonotype has at least ten counts. J is TRBJ2-1 and V is TRBV6-1; weak D call: TRBD2 (7 bases). The CDR3 has 15 residues. V lost 7 bases and J 0 bases, leaving 13 bases between the germline ends. Germline V CDR1 and CDR2: MNHNS, SASEGT. CDR3 nucleotides: TGTGCCAGCACTGGAGGGGGGGTCTCCTACAATGAGCAGTTCTTC. The encoded protein is CASTGGGVSYNEQFF.

The CDR3 spells CASARGGFRGYTF. The CDR3 region has the DNA TGTGCCAGCGCGCGGGGGGGCTTTCGAGGCTACACCTTC. The rearrangement uses TRBV27 and TRBJ1-2; a possible D gene is TRBD1 (6 bases). V was pared by 8 bases and J by 8 bases, with 18 bases between. Germline values: CDR1 MNHEY, CDR2 SMNVEV (reference sequence). The CDR3 runs 13 residues.

The chain employs TRBV30 and TRBJ1-2; D call uncertain. V dropped 2 bases and J dropped 8 bases, with 15 bases sitting between them. Germline V gene sequence: CDR1 GTSNPN, CDR2 SVGIG (reference sequence). This CDR3 is built from 13 residues. The chain's CDR3 is CAWSRAARRGYTF. CDR3 DNA sequence: TGTGCCTGGAGTAGGGCCGCGAGGAGGGGCTACACCTTC.

This clonotype was counted at least ten times. This chain joins TRBV12-3 or TRBV12-4 and TRBJ1-1; no reliable D call. V lost 6 bases and J lost 2, with 16 bases in between. The CDR3 runs to 15 residues. Here the CDR3 reads CASSPSGSTNTEAFF. The DNA for the CDR3 is TGTGCCAGCAGCCCCTCCGGATCTACCAACACTGAAGCTTTCTTT.

This chain uses TRBV19 with TRBJ2-7, with D hard to call. The germline V gene has CDR1 LNHDA and CDR2 SQIVND (reference sequence). Between the trimmed V and J ends, which lost 3 bases and 2 bases, there was a span of 20 bases. The CDR3 has 17 amino acids. Written as DNA, the CDR3 is TGTGCCAGTAGTATTGGCCTGGGGATCGCACGACCCTACGAGCAGTACTTC. This codes for CASSIGLGIARPYEQYF.

This clonotype was seen repeatedly, ten times or more. This rearrangement joins TRBV30 to TRBJ2-4; 8 bases align to TRBD2. The V gene end was trimmed by 1 base and the J gene end by 6 bases; junction bases not matched to a gene: 5. Germline V gives CDR1 GTSNPN, CDR2 SVGIG (reference sequence). The CDR3 totals 14 residues. CDR3 region: CAWSGGAGGNIQYF. DNA of the CDR3: TGTGCCTGGAGTGGGGGGGCGGGAGGAAACATTCAGTACTTC.

This chain joins TRBV7-2 and TRBJ1-2, with D hard to call. The germline CDR1 and CDR2 sequences are SGHTA and FQGNSA. The V and J ends lost 1 base and 5 bases respectively, with 17 bases between them. There are 16 residues in the CDR3. CDR3 sequence (DNA): TGTGCCAGCAGCTTAGATCCCGGGATTGAGGCTTATGGCTACACCTTC. This encodes CASSLDPGIEAYGYTF.

This clonotype appeared a single time. This may come from a read error, since a much larger clone is one base off. This chain joins TRBV27 and TRBJ1-6; D unresolved. Deletions cut 6 bases from V and 0 bases from J, with 9 bases between. CDR3 length equals 15 residues. Germline assignment: CDR1 MNHEY and CDR2 SMNVEV (reference sequence). CDR3 protein: CASRGASSYNSPLHF. In DNA form, the CDR3 reads TGTGCCAGCAGAGGTGCGAGCTCCTATAATTCACCCCTCCACTTT.

The chain couples TRBV12-3 or TRBV12-4 to TRBJ2-1; the D is unclear. V lost 7 bases, J lost 6 bases, and 7 bases lay in between. The CDR3 has 11 amino acids. CDR3 sequence: CASTDRNEQFF. The CDR3 DNA is TGTGCCAGCACCGACCGCAATGAGCAGTTCTTC.

The genes are TRBV5-6 and TRBJ2-6; maybe TRBD2 (6 bases). Germline CDR1 SGHDT, CDR2 YYEEEE. The CDR3 length is 15 residues. Trimming took off 7 bases at V and 0 bases at J, with 11 bases between the two ends. The CDR3 region has the DNA TGTGCCAGCTCCCCGGAGGGCTCTGGGGCCAACGTCCTGACTTTC. It codes for CASSPEGSGANVLTF.

The CDR3 nucleotides read TGTGCCAGCAGTGACTTTATGATCCCACAGGGGCTACAAGAGACCCAGTACTTC. It specifies CASSDFMIPQGLQETQYF. V is TRBV2 and J is TRBJ2-5, with TRBD1 identical over 7 bases. The CDR3 is 18 residues long. The germline V gene encodes CDR1 SNHLY and CDR2 FYNNEI. The ends lost 3 bases at V and 2 bases at J; junction bases unmatched: 15.

V usage is TRBV7-2 and J usage is TRBJ2-5, with TRBD2 matching 7 bases. Trimming cost V 4 bases and J 5 bases; bases outside gene matches: 7. Germline V lookup: CDR1 SGHTA, CDR2 FQGNSA. This CDR3 region has 14 residues. The CDR3 DNA reads TGTGCCAGCAGCTCAAGCGGGGCGGGGGAGACCCAGTACTTC. This encodes CASSSSGAGETQYF.

This clonotype appeared a few times. The V call is TRBV5-6, the J call TRBJ1-5; 7 positions match TRBD1. The ends lost 4 bases at V and 5 bases at J; junction bases unmatched: 6. Germline CDR1 reads SGHDT; CDR2 reads YYEEEE. This CDR3 has 14 residues. CDR3 protein: CASSRTGVYQPQHF. DNA for the CDR3: TGTGCCAGCAGCCGGACAGGAGTTTATCAGCCCCAGCATTTT.

This clonotype came up a few times. With a much larger clone just one base away, this may be a read error. The gene calls are TRBV4-3 and TRBJ2-5; TRBD2 might be the D (7 bases). V dropped 3 bases and J dropped 11 bases, with 19 bases sitting between them. CDR1 is LGHNA, CDR2 YSLEER, per germline. CDR3 length: 14 amino acids. The CDR3 is CASSHTGGRDEQYF. The DNA for the CDR3 is TGCGCCAGCAGCCACACGGGGGGCCGAGATGAGCAGTACTTC.

This clonotype occurred many times. The chain has TRBV20-1 and TRBJ1-6; TRBD1 is a possible D gene (5 bases). Trimming left V 4 bases short and J 4 bases short, with 20 bases between. CDR1 DFQATT and CDR2 SNEGSKA come from the germline V gene (reference sequence). This CDR3 spans 17 amino acids. CDR3 sequence (DNA): TGCAGTGCTAAGGCGGCAACCGGGGGAATATATAATTCACCCCTCCACTTT. Protein: CSAKAATGGIYNSPLHF.

This clonotype was detected ten times or more. The V and J genes are TRBV3-1 and TRBJ2-5; 8 bases line up with TRBD2. Germline V gene lookup returns CDR1 LGHDT and CDR2 YNNKEL (reference sequence). The junction had 5 bases not matched to a gene; V was cut back by 4 bases and J by 7 bases. The CDR3 sequence is 13 residues long. The CDR3 nucleotides are TGTGCCAGCAGCCCTTCCGCGGGGGGGACCCAGTACTTC. Amino acid sequence: CASSPSAGGTQYF.

There are many counts of this clonotype. This chain uses TRBV7-9 with TRBJ2-6; D ambiguous. Trimming left V 5 bases short and J 0 bases short, with 14 bases between. From germline, CDR1 is SEHNR and CDR2 FQNEAQ (reference sequence). This CDR3 has 17 residues. The CDR3, as DNA: TGTGCCAGCAGCGCCGGTACCTACAACTCTGGGGCCAACGTCCTGACTTTC. Protein sequence: CASSAGTYNSGANVLTF.

The gene calls are TRBV20-1 and TRBJ2-1; 14 bases map to TRBD2. V was clipped by 5 bases and J by 9 bases; unmatched bases: 6. CDR1 DFQATT and CDR2 SNEGSKA come from the germline V gene (reference sequence). This CDR3 is built from 14 residues. CDR3 in DNA: TGCAGTGCTGGGGGACTAGCGGGAGAGTCTGAGCAGTTCTTC. It codes for CSAGGLAGESEQFF.

This chain uses TRBV30 with TRBJ1-2; D gene unclear. V lost 2 bases and J 6 bases, leaving 22 bases between the germline ends. Germline V gives CDR1 GTSNPN, CDR2 SVGIG (reference sequence). The CDR3 consists of 16 residues. CDR3 protein: CAWSLFSSHLTNGYTF. In DNA form, the CDR3 reads TGTGCCTGGAGTCTATTCTCGAGCCACCTTACCAATGGCTACACCTTC.

This clonotype was seen more than once but under ten times. This chain links TRBV6-2 or TRBV6-3 with TRBJ1-1; no reliable D call. Germline V gives CDR1 MNHEY, CDR2 SVGEGT. This CDR3 region has 15 residues. V lost 7 bases and J 5 bases, leaving 20 bases between the germline ends. The CDR3 region has the DNA TGTGCCAGCACCTCCCTGCTGGGGATTGGGACTGAAGCTTTCTTT. Its translation: CASTSLLGIGTEAFF.